These 22 T cell receptor beta chains originate from one sample sequenced in a study of T-cell memory formation after mild COVID-19. A single record per CDR3 protein comes from TCRdb applying MiXCR to the 5' RACE reads. Of some 330,000 distinct CDR3 sequences listed, around 20% were seen once; the top ten hold approximately 12%. The specimen was PBMCs or a T cell subset sorted from them (not recorded which). The source is an adult woman who had mild COVID-19 (a few samples of this study predate the infection). Cell type and time point are not known.

This clonotype was recorded a few times. The gene calls are TRBV10-3 and TRBJ2-1; weak D call: TRBD2 (5 bases). The CDR3 is 16 amino acids. Trimming stripped 3 bases from V and 2 bases from J, with 14 bases between. CDR1 is ENHRY and CDR2 is SYGVKD in the germline V gene. CDR3: CAISDGQRTPYNEQFF. The CDR3 DNA follows: TGTGCCATCAGTGACGGGCAGCGGACCCCCTACAATGAGCAGTTCTTC.

V gene TRBV6-5 combines with J gene TRBJ1-2, with D perhaps TRBD1 (6 bases). CDR1 is MNHEY and CDR2 is SVGAGI in the germline V gene. Trimming pared 5 bases from V and 6 bases from J, leaving 16 bases between. The CDR3 extends over 14 amino acids. The CDR3 nucleotides read TGTGCCAGCAGTAGTCCGACAGGTTTCGATGGCTACACCTTC. This translates into CASSSPTGFDGYTF.

This chain connects TRBV5-1 to TRBJ2-7; D gene unclear. Trimming removed 0 bases from V and 6 bases from J, with 7 bases in between. The length of the CDR3 is 12 residues. CDR1 is SGHRS, CDR2 YFSETQ, per germline. DNA for the CDR3: TGCGCCAGCAGCTTGGGGGTGAGCGAGCAGTACTTC. This gives the protein CASSLGVSEQYF.

This clonotype has only a few counts. This chain joins TRBV12-3 or TRBV12-4 and TRBJ1-2; D gene uncertain. V lost 6 bases to trimming and J lost 4 bases, with 12 bases between them. The CDR3 consists of 13 residues. CDR3 region: CASSEVLGYGYTF. For the CDR3, the DNA is TGTGCCAGCAGCGAGGTTCTCGGCTATGGCTACACCTTC.

The chain recombines TRBV2 with TRBJ1-1, with unresolved D. The V gene's germline CDR1 is SNHLY and CDR2 FYNNEI. V lost 0 bases, J lost 5 bases, and 4 bases lay in between. The CDR3 has 12 amino acids. CDR3 nucleotides: TGTGCCAGCAGTGAAGCGGTTACTGAAGCTTTCTTT. It encodes CASSEAVTEAFF.

This clonotype was recorded a few times. The J gene is TRBJ2-7, the V gene TRBV7-9; TRBD1 matches at 7 bases. Germline V CDR1 and CDR2: SEHNR, FQNEAQ (reference sequence). The CDR3 runs to 14 residues. The V gene end was trimmed by 1 base and the J gene end by 3 bases; junction bases not matched to a gene: 3. CDR3 residues: CASSLVWTGYEQYF. In DNA, the CDR3 is TGTGCCAGCAGCTTAGTATGGACAGGCTACGAGCAGTACTTC. The full variable domain, rest sourced from reference TRBV7-9 and TRBJ2-7, is DTGVSQNPRHKITKRGQNVTFRCDPISEHNRLYWYRQTLGQGPEFLTYFQNEAQLEKSRLLSDRFSAERPKGSFSTLEIQRTEQGDSAMYLCASSLVWTGYEQYFGPGTRLTVT.

The chain uses TRBV7-7 and TRBJ2-7; D is unresolved. V lost 5 bases and J lost 0, with 11 bases in between. The CDR3 runs 14 residues. The germline CDR1 and CDR2 sequences are SSHAT and FNYEAQ (reference sequence). The CDR3 sequence: CASSPDTNSYEQYF. The CDR3 region has the DNA TGTGCCAGCAGCCCCGACACTAACTCCTACGAGCAGTACTTC.

The genes are TRBV2 and TRBJ2-3, with 9 bases matching TRBD2. This CDR3 spans 15 amino acids. The junction had 6 bases not matched to a gene; V was cut back by 6 bases and J by 2 bases. The germline gives CDR1 SNHLY, CDR2 FYNNEI. The CDR3 protein is CASSVSGRITDTQYF. The CDR3 coding sequence is TGTGCCAGCAGCGTTAGCGGGAGAATCACAGATACGCAGTATTTT.

The chain has TRBV19 and TRBJ2-7; TRBD2 might be the D (5 bases). This CDR3 comprises 10 residues. The germline V gene has CDR1 LNHDA and CDR2 SQIVND (reference sequence). Deletions cut 3 bases from V and 9 bases from J, with 6 bases between. The CDR3 reads CASSMEVQYF. CDR3 DNA sequence: TGTGCCAGTAGTATGGAGGTGCAGTACTTC.

The J gene is TRBJ2-5, the V gene TRBV6-5; D could derive from TRBD1 or TRBD2 (6 bases each). Trimming took 4 bases from V and 3 from J, leaving 9 bases between them. The CDR3 has 13 residues. Looked up from germline, CDR1 is MNHEY and CDR2 is SVGAGI. The CDR3 protein is CASSWGAEETQYF. Here the CDR3 DNA reads TGTGCCAGCAGTTGGGGGGCGGAAGAGACCCAGTACTTC.

The chain is built from TRBV5-5 and TRBJ1-5, with D possibly being TRBD1 (5 bases). This CDR3 spans 14 amino acids. Germline V gene data show CDR1 as SGHKS and CDR2 as YYEKEE (reference sequence). V shed 4 bases and J shed 4 bases, with 12 bases lying between them. The CDR3: CASSNSPGNQPQHF. The CDR3 DNA reads as TGTGCCAGCAGCAATTCCCCAGGGAATCAGCCCCAGCATTTT.

The table lists this clonotype with a few counts. The chain combines TRBV24-1 with TRBJ2-3; tentative D call: TRBD1 (6 bases). The CDR3 is made up of 16 amino acids. V shed 3 bases and J shed 1 base, with 13 bases lying between them. Per the germline V gene, CDR1 is KGHDR and CDR2 is SFDVKD. CDR3 loop: CATSDPTGRRTDTQYF. CDR3 DNA sequence: TGTGCCACCAGTGATCCTACAGGGAGACGCACAGATACGCAGTATTTT.

CDR3 in amino acids: CASSLPGAASYEQYF. CDR3 DNA: TGTGCCAGCAGCCTGCCGGGGGCGGCGTCCTACGAGCAGTACTTC. The chain links TRBV27 to TRBJ2-7; D may be TRBD1 or TRBD2 (6 bases each). The CDR3 covers 15 residues. The V and J ends lost 6 bases and 1 base respectively, with 16 bases between them. The V gene's germline CDR1 is MNHEY and CDR2 SMNVEV (reference sequence).

This clonotype was observed at least ten times. This sequence joins TRBV20-1 and TRBJ1-6; D is unclear. Germline CDR1 is DFQATT and CDR2 is SNEGSKA (reference sequence). The CDR3 totals 16 residues. Between the trimmed V and J ends, which lost 1 base and 0 bases, there was a span of 10 bases. This CDR3 reads CSARGVDYSYNSPLHF. The CDR3 nucleotides read TGCAGTGCTAGAGGTGTGGACTACTCCTATAATTCACCCCTCCACTTT.

V gene TRBV2 combines with J gene TRBJ2-7; possibly TRBD1 or TRBD2 for D (5 bases each). Trimming took 9 bases from V and 4 from J, leaving 19 bases between them. This CDR3 is 14 amino acids long. Germline V CDR1 and CDR2: SNHLY, FYNNEI. Here the CDR3 DNA reads TGTGCCAGTGGAGGACAAGGCGGATATTACGAGCAGTACTTC. This codes for CASGGQGGYYEQYF.

The gene calls are TRBV7-2 and TRBJ1-5, with a weak D call TRBD1 (6 bases). V was cut by 6 bases and J by 6 bases, with 18 bases left in between. The germline V gene encodes CDR1 SGHTA and CDR2 FQGNSA. CDR3 length equals 15 residues. The CDR3 region has the DNA TGTGCCAGCAGTCAAACAGGGACCTTCGGTCAGCCCCAGCATTTT. This sequence encodes CASSQTGTFGQPQHF.

This clonotype was found a few times. The CDR3 nucleotides read TGTGCCAGCAGTTTAGGGGGGTCCCCTCGGAACACTGAAGCTTTCTTT. It encodes CASSLGGSPRNTEAFF. The rearrangement joins TRBV12-3 or TRBV12-4 to TRBJ1-1; a weak D match, TRBD1 (5 bases). There are 16 residues in the CDR3. Between the trimmed V and J ends, which lost 1 base and 1 base, there was a span of 13 bases.

This clonotype was seen only a few times. The CDR3 nucleotides read TGCGCCAGCAGCCAAGTCGGGGCCAGTGAAGCTTTCTTT. Amino acids: CASSQVGASEAFF. J is TRBJ1-1 and V is TRBV4-1; D might be TRBD1 (5 bases). Trimming took off 1 base at V and 7 bases at J, with 10 bases between the two ends. This CDR3 region has 13 residues. Germline assignment: CDR1 MGHRA and CDR2 YSYEKL.

This clonotype was seen only a few times. The chain uses TRBV20-1 and TRBJ2-3, with 11 bases aligning to TRBD2. Germline V lookup: CDR1 DFQATT, CDR2 SNEGSKA (reference sequence). J gave up 2 bases and V 1 base, and 8 bases lay outside the gene matches. The CDR3 sequence is 17 residues long. CDR3 DNA: TGCAGTGCTAGAGCCCTGCTAGCGGGGGGTCCCACAGATACGCAGTATTTT. Translation gives CSARALLAGGPTDTQYF.

This clonotype was observed many times. V and J are TRBV20-1 and TRBJ2-7; 10 bases fit TRBD2. This CDR3 is 16 amino acids long. Germline loops: CDR1 DFQATT, CDR2 SNEGSKA (reference sequence). V was pared by 1 base and J by 0 bases, with 6 bases of the junction left unmatched. The DNA of the CDR3 is TGCAGTGCTAGAGTTGGGGGACTAGCGTACTCCTACGAGCAGTACTTC. This translates into CSARVGGLAYSYEQYF.

This clonotype has more than one count but fewer than ten. The V gene is TRBV4-1, the J gene TRBJ1-1, with D possibly matching TRBD1 (5 bases). CDR1 MGHRA and CDR2 YSYEKL come from the germline V gene. V shed 3 bases and J shed 8 bases, with 22 bases lying between them. This CDR3 is built from 16 residues. CDR3 nucleotide sequence: TGCGCCAGCAGCCAGGACCGGTGGGGGGTCCTTGGAGAAGCTTTCTTT. Translating gives CASSQDRWGVLGEAFF.

The rearrangement joins TRBV30 to TRBJ2-3, with D uncertain. V was clipped by 3 bases and J by 6 bases, with 7 bases between them. There are 11 residues in the CDR3. Germline CDR1 and CDR2: GTSNPN and SVGIG (reference sequence). CDR3 in amino acids: CAWRVVDTQYF. The DNA of the CDR3 is TGTGCCTGGAGAGTTGTGGATACGCAGTATTTT.